In its sample, the clone carrying this TCR beta chain is medium-sized (0.01 to 0.1%). TCRdb re-clonotyped the PCR reads through MiXCR. The sample holds about 16,000 clones, around 28% seen once. This sample was included in a study of metastatic and nonmetastatic thyroid tumors. Every patient was untreated before thyroid surgery. The V and J ends lost 8 bases and 5 bases, in that order; junction bases with no gene match: 3. The germline CDR1 and CDR2 sequences are LGHDT and YNNKEL (reference sequence). CDR3 size: 12 residues. This sequence originates from a male donor with papillary thyroid cancer or a benign thyroid nodule (not recorded which). Some clones in this sample may be carry-over from other donors' samples. V is TRBV3-1 and J is TRBJ1-2; 9 bases line up with TRBD1. What was sequenced was tumor tissue. CDR3 sequence: CASGQGIYGYTF. The DNA for the CDR3 is TGTGCCAGCGGACAGGGGATATATGGCTACACCTTC.